What follows describes a single T cell receptor beta chain. The antigen remains undetermined. This sample stems from a study of T cells expressing NK-cell markers. The overall study: It was sorted CD3+CD56-NKG2C+, CD3+CD56+NKG2C- and CD3+CD56+NKG2C+ T cells that provided the TCR beta repertoires. The sequencing cohort of eight donors included seven HCMV-seropositive individuals and one seronegative individual.

After re-calling the 5' RACE reads, TCRdb lists one entry per CDR3 protein, DNA absent. The repertoire table contains about 140,000 distinct CDR3 sequences. General study results and limits: There remained a lack of clarity about HCMV specificity of expanded NKG2C+ T cell clones.

The CDR3 extends over 14 amino acids. Germline values: CDR1 SNHLY, CDR2 FYNNEI. V is TRBV2 and J is TRBJ1-4; the TRBD1 assignment by TCRdb is unverifiable without DNA. The sequenced sample was blood T cells: a sorted CD56 or NKG2C T cell subset, CD4+ or CD8+ T cells, or bulk PBMC T cells (not recorded which). The source is a young man in good health. This CDR3 reads CASRTTGPDEKLFF. Complete variable domain (other parts from reference TRBV2 and TRBJ1-4): EPEVTQTPSHQVTQMGQEVILRCVPISNHLYFYWYRQILGQKVEFLVSFYNNEISEKSEIFDDQFSVERPDGSNFTLKIRSTKLEDSAMYFCASRTTGPDEKLFFGSGTQLSVL.